What follows are 20 T cell receptor beta chains derived from one specimen sequenced in a study of blood T cells in healthy people across ages. For the second PCR, which ran for roughly 7 to 11 cycles, a sample-barcoded 5' primer and a J-beta primer mix were used. Each CDR3 protein is one row after TCRdb ran MiXCR on the 5' RACE reads. This sample has about 600,000 distinct CDR3 sequences, with more than 45% found just once. Sample: blood. Receptor source: a man older than 75 in good health.

The gene calls are TRBV29-1 and TRBJ2-5, with TRBD2 identical over 8 bases. CDR1 SQVTM and CDR2 ANQGSEA come from the germline V gene. The trim removed 7 bases at V and 4 bases at J, leaving 2 bases unmatched. The CDR3 has 11 residues. CDR3 residues: CSGAGVETQYF. CDR3 bases: TGCAGCGGAGCGGGAGTAGAGACCCAGTACTTC.

This clonotype was detected only a few times. The DNA of the CDR3 is TGTGCCAGCAGTCCGACTAGCTTGGGGGAGCAGTACTTC. Protein: CASSPTSLGEQYF. This chain connects TRBV12-3 or TRBV12-4 to TRBJ2-7, with 7 bases aligning to TRBD2. The V and J ends lost 5 bases and 7 bases, in that order; junction bases with no gene match: 8. The CDR3 is made up of 13 amino acids.

DNA for the CDR3: TGTGCCAGCAGTTCGCGGGGTCGGGGTTCTAGCACAGATACGCAGTATTTT. It is translated as CASSSRGRGSSTDTQYF. This rearrangement joins TRBV27 to TRBJ2-3, with D perhaps TRBD2 (6 bases). The CDR3 spans 17 residues. In germline, CDR1 is MNHEY, CDR2 SMNVEV (reference sequence). V lost 4 bases, J lost 0 bases, and 17 bases lay in between.

The chain employs TRBV30 and TRBJ2-3; 7 bases fit TRBD1. The length of the CDR3 is 14 residues. Germline V CDR1 and CDR2: GTSNPN, SVGIG (reference sequence). The J segment lost 0 bases and the V segment lost 3 bases, leaving 3 bases of the junction unmatched. The CDR3 DNA sequence: TGTGCCTGGAGGGGACAGCGAAGCACAGATACGCAGTATTTT. Its protein product is CAWRGQRSTDTQYF.

This clonotype was counted a few times. V and J are TRBV2 and TRBJ2-5, with 10 bases lining up with TRBD2. Germline V lookup: CDR1 SNHLY, CDR2 FYNNEI. V trimming: 7 bases; J trimming: 4 bases; junction bases outside the gene matches: 9. CDR3 size: 15 residues. As DNA, the CDR3 is TGTGCCAGCAAGCGGTCTAGCGGGGGCCGAGAGACCCAGTACTTC. Translated, it gives CASKRSSGGRETQYF.

This clonotype showed up just a few times. This sequence joins TRBV5-1 and TRBJ2-3; 13 nucleotides agree with TRBD2. The J segment lost 3 bases and the V segment lost 2 bases, leaving 9 bases of the junction unmatched. The germline CDR1 and CDR2 sequences are SGHRS and YFSETQ. The CDR3 is made up of 18 amino acids. CDR3 in amino acids: CASSFLFWTSGSTDTQYF. The DNA of the CDR3 is TGCGCCAGCAGCTTCCTTTTCTGGACTAGCGGGAGTACAGATACGCAGTATTTT. The variable domain in full, completed from reference TRBV5-1 and TRBJ2-3, reads KAGVTQTPRYLIKTRGQQVTLSCSPISGHRSVSWYQQTPGQGLQFLFEYFSETQRNKGNFPGRFSGRQFSNSRSEMNVSTLELGDSALYLCASSFLFWTSGSTDTQYFGPGTRLTVL.

The chain employs TRBV7-2 and TRBJ1-5; the D is unclear. Germline V gives CDR1 SGHTA, CDR2 FQGNSA. V lost 0 bases to trimming and J lost 7 bases, with 7 bases between them. The CDR3 covers 13 residues. CDR3 amino acids: CASSLAREQPQHF. The CDR3, as DNA: TGTGCCAGCAGCTTAGCCAGAGAACAGCCCCAGCATTTT.

The rearrangement links TRBV20-1 to TRBJ2-3, with D tentatively TRBD1 (5 bases). The germline V and J ends were trimmed by 3 bases and 2 bases, with 12 bases remaining between them. This CDR3 contains 14 residues. Germline lookup yields CDR1 DFQATT and CDR2 SNEGSKA (reference sequence). The CDR3 is CSASVPGPTDTQYF. CDR3 nucleotide sequence: TGCAGTGCTAGCGTCCCAGGGCCCACAGATACGCAGTATTTT.

A remark on this clonotype: At one end the junction does not follow the germline gene, possibly because of a read error. This sequence joins TRBV6-5 and TRBJ2-3, with TRBD1 identical over 9 bases. This CDR3 spans 15 amino acids. Germline V gene sequence: CDR1 MNHEY, CDR2 SVGAGI. CDR3 nucleotides: TGTGCCGGCAGCCCCGGGACAGGGTCTTCAGATACGCAGTATTTT. Its translation: CAGSPGTGSSDTQYF.

The rearrangement uses TRBV6-2 or TRBV6-3 and TRBJ2-3, with 10 positions matching TRBD2. Germline CDR1 MNHEY, CDR2 SVGEGT. Trimming cost V 2 bases and J 7 bases; bases outside gene matches: 9. The CDR3 runs to 16 residues. The DNA of the CDR3 is TGTGCCAGCAGTTACAGGTCTAGCGGGAGACCAAATACGCAGTATTTT. It is translated as CASSYRSSGRPNTQYF.

The chain carries TRBV7-3 and TRBJ2-1; the D gene is possibly TRBD2 (6 bases). The CDR3 totals 15 residues. With 6 bases removed from V and 10 bases from J, the gap between germline ends came to 22 bases. Germline V gene data show CDR1 as SGHTA and CDR2 as FQGTGA. The CDR3 DNA sequence: TGTGCCAGCAGGCCCGCGGGACTCGGCTCCTACGAGCAGTTCTTC. Translation: CASRPAGLGSYEQFF.

The chain combines TRBV20-1 with TRBJ1-4, with no clear D. V shed 4 bases and J shed 3 bases, with 3 bases lying between them. The CDR3 runs to 11 residues. Germline V gene data show CDR1 as DFQATT and CDR2 as SNEGSKA (reference sequence). As DNA, the CDR3 is TGCAGTGCTAATTCTAATGAAAAACTGTTTTTT. Translating it yields CSANSNEKLFF.

This rearrangement joins TRBV20-1 to TRBJ2-7, with 8 bases matching TRBD1. Germline V lookup: CDR1 DFQATT, CDR2 SNEGSKA (reference sequence). The CDR3 spans 14 residues. V lost 5 bases to trimming and J lost 1 base; unmatched junction nucleotides: 7. The CDR3 DNA reads as TGCAGTGCTCCCCGACAGGGGTATTCCTACGAGCAGTACTTC. It translates to CSAPRQGYSYEQYF.

This clonotype was seen a single time. The V gene is TRBV7-2, the J gene TRBJ2-6; 8 bases fit TRBD1. Germline V gene sequence: CDR1 SGHTA, CDR2 FQGNSA. J gave up 3 bases and V 2 bases, and 9 bases lay outside the gene matches. This CDR3 region has 18 residues. CDR3 residues: CASSLYSQGAGGANVLTF. CDR3 nucleotides: TGTGCCAGCAGCTTATACAGCCAGGGGGCGGGTGGGGCCAACGTCCTGACTTTC.

The table lists this clonotype with a few counts. The rearrangement uses TRBV28 and TRBJ1-2, with D tentatively TRBD1 (6 bases). The CDR3 totals 13 residues. The V gene's germline CDR1 is MDHEN and CDR2 SYDVKM. V was shortened by 5 bases and J by 7 bases, with 14 bases between the two germline ends. In DNA form, the CDR3 reads TGTGCCAGCAGTAGCGGGACACGGGGTGGCTACACCTTC. It yields the protein CASSSGTRGGYTF.

The chain combines TRBV4-3 with TRBJ2-1; TRBD1 matches 8 bases. Germline CDR1 is LGHNA and CDR2 is YSLEER. V shed 2 bases, J shed 8 bases, and the junction held 11 bases outside the gene matches. This CDR3 is built from 16 residues. CDR3: CASSQIYAGGQDEQFF. CDR3 coding DNA: TGCGCCAGCAGCCAAATCTACGCAGGGGGACAGGATGAGCAGTTCTTC.

The chain combines TRBV5-1 with TRBJ2-7; D is perhaps TRBD1 (5 bases). CDR1 SGHRS and CDR2 YFSETQ come from the germline V gene. The CDR3 extends over 15 amino acids. With 2 bases removed from V and 3 bases from J, the gap between germline ends came to 15 bases. The CDR3 spells CASSFRDSPLYEQYF. The CDR3 DNA is TGCGCCAGCAGCTTCAGGGATTCACCCCTCTACGAGCAGTACTTC.

This clonotype was counted between two and nine times. The rearrangement uses TRBV20-1 and TRBJ1-1, with D unclear. Per germline, CDR1 DFQATT and CDR2 SNEGSKA (reference sequence). The CDR3 runs 12 residues. V gave up 0 bases and J gave up 5 bases, with 7 bases separating them. For the CDR3, the DNA is TGCAGTGCTAGAGAGGCGAGGACTGAAGCTTTCTTT. Amino acid sequence: CSAREARTEAFF.

The chain couples TRBV29-1 to TRBJ2-3; D is uncertain. CDR3 size: 12 residues. Trimming removed 0 bases at V and 14 bases at J, with 15 bases between. Looked up from germline, CDR1 is SQVTM and CDR2 is ANQGSEA. In DNA, the CDR3 is TGCAGCGTTGAAGATGGCGTTTTAGGGCGGTATTTT. Protein product: CSVEDGVLGRYF.

The chain is built from TRBV5-1 and TRBJ1-2; no clear D. The CDR3 extends over 13 amino acids. Per germline, CDR1 SGHRS and CDR2 YFSETQ. V was trimmed by 3 bases and J by 6 bases, leaving 12 bases between them. The CDR3 sequence is CASSWWIKDGYTF. DNA for the CDR3: TGCGCCAGCAGCTGGTGGATAAAGGATGGCTACACCTTC. The full variable domain, with the rest looked up from reference TRBV5-1 and TRBJ1-2, is KAGVTQTPRYLIKTRGQQVTLSCSPISGHRSVSWYQQTPGQGLQFLFEYFSETQRNKGNFPGRFSGRQFSNSRSEMNVSTLELGDSALYLCASSWWIKDGYTFGSGTRLTVV.